This is a list of T cell receptor beta chains from one sample in a study of blood T cell repertoires in COVID-19. The repertoire was sequenced with immunoSEQ multiplex PCR; TCRdb's copy has only in-frame clones and lacks some. Among 300,000 to 400,000 clones listed, 86% were seen once. Sequenced material: PBMCs or T cells enriched from blood (not recorded which). All receptors come from a woman aged 40-49 years with acute COVID-19. Each CDR3 is given with its conserved first and last residue. Fields, in order: V gene, clone size, J gene, D gene, CDR3 protein, CDR3 DNA. D genes are given only for firm matches. The size of a clone is reported for some rows only, either as once, few or many, or as a class for expanded clones.

V: TRBV27
size: once
J: TRBJ1-1
D: .
CDR3: CASSRGTRVSNTEAFF
DNA: TGTGCCAGCAGTAGAGGGACTCGGGTATCGAACACTGAAGCTTTCTTT

V: TRBV4-3
size: .
J: TRBJ2-5
D: TRBD2
CDR3: CASSPGTSGGHETQYF
DNA: TGCGCCAGCAGCCCTGGGACTAGCGGGGGTCATGAGACCCAGTACTTC

V: TRBV4-1
size: .
J: TRBJ1-5
D: TRBD1
CDR3: CASSQDGGQGNQPQHF
DNA: TGCGCCAGCAGCCAAGACGGTGGACAGGGGAATCAGCCCCAGCATTTT

V: TRBV5-1
size: .
J: TRBJ1-2
D: TRBD1
CDR3: CASSGGTGNSYTF
DNA: TGCGCCAGCAGCGGGGGGACAGGGAATAGCTACACCTTC

V: TRBV5-4
size: .
J: TRBJ1-1
D: TRBD1
CDR3: CASSLAMTGVNTEAFF
DNA: TGTGCCAGCAGCTTGGCCATGACAGGGGTGAACACTGAAGCTTTCTTT

V: TRBV4-1
size: .
J: TRBJ1-1
D: .
CDR3: CASSTGGVRTNTEAFF
DNA: TGCGCCAGCAGCACAGGCGGGGTTAGGACGAACACTGAAGCTTTCTTT

V: TRBV7-9
size: .
J: TRBJ1-4
D: TRBD1
CDR3: CASSLVRDRVDGGEKLFF
DNA: TGTGCCAGCAGCTTAGTCCGGGACAGGGTGGATGGTGGTGAAAAACTGTTTTTT

V: TRBV29-1
size: .
J: TRBJ1-4
D: TRBD1
CDR3: CSVVWSGQAGEKLFF
DNA: TGCAGCGTTGTGTGGAGCGGACAGGCCGGTGAAAAACTGTTTTTT

V: TRBV9
size: few
J: TRBJ2-5
D: .
CDR3: CASSVAETWGIETQYF
DNA: TGTGCCAGCAGCGTAGCGGAGACGTGGGGCATAGAGACCCAGTACTTC

V: TRBV10-2
size: few
J: TRBJ1-2
D: .
CDR3: CASRDPGGGYTF
DNA: TGCGCCAGCAGAGACCCCGGGGGAGGCTACACCTTC

V: TRBV5-5
size: .
J: TRBJ2-2
D: TRBD1
CDR3: CASSIDRGSNTGELFF
DNA: TGTGCCAGCAGCATAGACAGGGGAAGTAACACCGGGGAGCTGTTTTTT

V: TRBV19
size: .
J: TRBJ1-2
D: TRBD1
CDR3: CASSDRGSRANYGYTF
DNA: TGTGCCAGTAGCGACAGGGGTTCGAGGGCTAACTATGGCTACACCTTC

V: TRBV7-2
size: .
J: TRBJ1-2
D: .
CDR3: CASSLGQVGDGYTF
DNA: TGTGCCAGCAGCTTAGGACAGGTCGGGGATGGCTACACCTTC

V: TRBV3-1/TRBV3-2
size: .
J: TRBJ1-1
D: .
CDR3: CASSQFSGNTEAFF
DNA: TGTGCCAGCAGCCAATTCTCCGGGAACACTGAAGCTTTCTTT

V: TRBV7-6
size: once
J: TRBJ2-1
D: TRBD2
CDR3: CASSLLGTSGREDNEQFF
DNA: TGTGCCAGCAGCCTACTGGGGACTAGCGGGAGGGAGGACAATGAGCAGTTCTTC

V: TRBV27
size: .
J: TRBJ2-3
D: TRBD2
CDR3: CASSSSGRESDTQYF
DNA: TGTGCCAGCAGTTCATCCGGGAGGGAGTCTGATACGCAGTATTTT

V: TRBV2
size: once
J: TRBJ1-6
D: .
CDR3: CASRLDSPLHF
DNA: TGTGCCAGCCGACTTGATTCACCCCTCCACTTT

V: TRBV7-2
size: once
J: TRBJ2-1
D: TRBD1
CDR3: CASSTRGGQGGNEQFF
DNA: TGTGCCAGCAGCACACGGGGTGGACAGGGAGGCAATGAGCAGTTCTTC

V: TRBV15
size: .
J: TRBJ2-7
D: TRBD2
CDR3: CATSPNREATYEQYF
DNA: TGTGCCACCAGCCCTAACCGGGAGGCCACCTACGAGCAGTACTTC

V: TRBV7-2
size: once
J: TRBJ2-1
D: .
CDR3: CASSLAGAYYNEQFF
DNA: TGTGCCAGCAGCTTAGCAGGGGCGTACTACAATGAGCAGTTCTTC

V: TRBV5-1
size: .
J: TRBJ2-3
D: TRBD1
CDR3: CASTFTGGPDTQYF
DNA: TGCGCCAGCACCTTTACAGGGGGCCCAGATACGCAGTATTTT

V: TRBV10-3
size: .
J: TRBJ1-2
D: .
CDR3: CAISESTREGGYTF
DNA: TGTGCCATCAGTGAGTCGACCAGGGAAGGCGGCTACACCTTC

V: TRBV5-4
size: .
J: TRBJ2-5
D: .
CDR3: CASSLIGHRQAQETQYF
DNA: TGTGCCAGCAGCTTGATTGGTCATCGACAGGCCCAAGAGACCCAGTACTTC

V: TRBV12-3/TRBV12-4
size: .
J: TRBJ2-7
D: TRBD2
CDR3: CASSLGEGRQYF
DNA: TGTGCCAGCAGTTTGGGGGAGGGGAGGCAGTACTTC

V: TRBV10-3
size: .
J: TRBJ2-2
D: TRBD1
CDR3: CAIRDSGQGETGELFF
DNA: TGTGCCATCAGAGACTCGGGACAGGGTGAAACCGGGGAGCTGTTTTTT